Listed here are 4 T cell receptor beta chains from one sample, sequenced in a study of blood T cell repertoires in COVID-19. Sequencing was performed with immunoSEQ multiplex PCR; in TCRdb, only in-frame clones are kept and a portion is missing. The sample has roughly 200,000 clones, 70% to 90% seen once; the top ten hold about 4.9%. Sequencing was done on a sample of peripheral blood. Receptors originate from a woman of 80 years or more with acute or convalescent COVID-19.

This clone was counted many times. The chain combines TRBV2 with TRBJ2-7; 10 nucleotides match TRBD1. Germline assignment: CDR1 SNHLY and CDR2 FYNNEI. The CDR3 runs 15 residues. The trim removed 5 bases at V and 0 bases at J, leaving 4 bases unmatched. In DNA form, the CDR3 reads TGTGCCAGCAGTTCGGACAGGGGGGACTCCTACGAGCAGTACTTC. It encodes CASSSDRGDSYEQYF.

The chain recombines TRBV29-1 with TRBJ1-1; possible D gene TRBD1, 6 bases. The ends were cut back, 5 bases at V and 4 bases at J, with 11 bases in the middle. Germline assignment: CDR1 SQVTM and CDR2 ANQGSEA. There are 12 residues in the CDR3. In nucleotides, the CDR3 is TGCAGCGTTTTAGGGGGGGGCACTGAAGCTTTCTTT. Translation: CSVLGGGTEAFF.

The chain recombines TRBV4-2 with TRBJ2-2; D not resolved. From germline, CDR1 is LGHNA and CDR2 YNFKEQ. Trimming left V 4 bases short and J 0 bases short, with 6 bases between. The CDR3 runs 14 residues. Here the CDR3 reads CASSLQTNTGELFF. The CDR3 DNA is TGTGCCAGCAGCCTTCAGACGAACACCGGGGAGCTGTTTTTT.

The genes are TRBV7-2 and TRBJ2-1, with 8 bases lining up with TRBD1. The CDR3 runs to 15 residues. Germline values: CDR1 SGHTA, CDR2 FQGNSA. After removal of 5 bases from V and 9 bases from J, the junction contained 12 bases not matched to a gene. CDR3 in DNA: TGTGCCAGCAGCCGTTTAAAACAGGGGGGAGGTGAGCAGTTCTTC. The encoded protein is CASSRLKQGGGEQFF.